This TCR beta chain was found in a study of immune heterogeneity within non-small cell lung tumors. Study-wide findings and caveats: Local tumor mutational burden and local T-cell repertoire clonality showed a moderate significant correlation, R approximately 0.3. The repertoire of each individual patient held high-frequency T-cell receptor beta clonotypes that were largely distinct from those of other patients.

This clonotype was seen ten or more times. Its antigen is as yet unknown. Multiplex PCR amplified TCR beta CDR3 with 32 V and 13 J primers. TCRdb recomputed calls from the multiplex PCR reads with MiXCR, one row per CDR3 protein. Of about 22,000 distinct CDR3 sequences in the sample, less than 35% are singletons; the top ten hold 3.5% to 4.5%. CDR3 size: 14 residues. CDR1 MNHNS and CDR2 SASEGT come from the germline V gene. V shed 5 bases and J shed 4 bases, with 15 bases lying between them. Template material for each sample was around 560 ng of bulk tumor genomic DNA. Several biopsies were collected from each primary tumor during surgery. They were spaced as far apart as possible within the tumor mass. Samples came from untreated patients having curative surgery for newly diagnosed non-small cell lung cancer.

V usage is TRBV6-1 and J usage is TRBJ2-7; D is uncertain. This TCR was sampled from a man aged 35-49 years with non-small cell lung cancer. Material for sequencing was lung tumor tissue. The CDR3 reads CASSTPGSGYEQYF. As DNA, the CDR3 is TGTGCCAGCAGTACACCAGGCTCGGGTTACGAGCAGTACTTC.